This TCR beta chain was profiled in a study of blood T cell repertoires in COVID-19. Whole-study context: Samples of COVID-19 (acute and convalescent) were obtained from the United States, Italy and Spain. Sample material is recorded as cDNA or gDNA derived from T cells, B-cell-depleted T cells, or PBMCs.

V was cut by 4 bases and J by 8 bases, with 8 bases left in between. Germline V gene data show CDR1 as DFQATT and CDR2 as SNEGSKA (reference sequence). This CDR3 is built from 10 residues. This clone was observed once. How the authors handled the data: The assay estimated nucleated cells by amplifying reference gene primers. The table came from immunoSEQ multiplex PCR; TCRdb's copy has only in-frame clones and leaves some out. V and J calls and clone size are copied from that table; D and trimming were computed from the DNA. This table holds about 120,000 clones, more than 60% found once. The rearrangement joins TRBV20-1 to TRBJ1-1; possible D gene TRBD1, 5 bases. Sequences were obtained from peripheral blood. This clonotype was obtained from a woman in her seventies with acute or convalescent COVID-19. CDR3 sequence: CSAIREEAFF. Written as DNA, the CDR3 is TGCAGTGCTATCAGGGAAGAAGCTTTCTTT.